Included here is one TCR beta chain sequence, with context. Its cognate antigen is unknown. The sample belongs to a study of T cells in tumors after PD-1 blockade. Study-wide background: Some patients also took daily vismodegib 150 mg during anti-PD-1 treatment.

CDR3 length equals 16 residues. Germline V gene data show CDR1 as LGHDT and CDR2 as YNNKEL (reference sequence). V was clipped by 4 bases and J by 8 bases; unmatched bases: 11. The method was immunoSEQ multiplex PCR; TCRdb's version includes in-frame clones alone and lacks a portion of them. Here the sample spans 10,000 to 15,000 clones, 63% being singletons. Whole-study findings and limits: Peripheral recruitment is suggested, as some novel exhausted tumor clones were in pre-treatment blood. Clonal replacement, not reinvigoration, is suggested for expanded exhausted CD8+ clones after therapy.

The rearrangement uses TRBV3-1 (or the pseudogene TRBV3-2) and TRBJ1-3, with 10 bases matching TRBD1. This sequence was found in a human donor with cutaneous squamous cell carcinoma. Specimen: tumor tissue, collected before anti-PD-1 treatment. The CDR3 reads CASSRHDRGLRDTIYF. Here the CDR3 DNA reads TGTGCCAGCAGCCGACACGACAGGGGGCTAAGGGACACCATATATTTT.